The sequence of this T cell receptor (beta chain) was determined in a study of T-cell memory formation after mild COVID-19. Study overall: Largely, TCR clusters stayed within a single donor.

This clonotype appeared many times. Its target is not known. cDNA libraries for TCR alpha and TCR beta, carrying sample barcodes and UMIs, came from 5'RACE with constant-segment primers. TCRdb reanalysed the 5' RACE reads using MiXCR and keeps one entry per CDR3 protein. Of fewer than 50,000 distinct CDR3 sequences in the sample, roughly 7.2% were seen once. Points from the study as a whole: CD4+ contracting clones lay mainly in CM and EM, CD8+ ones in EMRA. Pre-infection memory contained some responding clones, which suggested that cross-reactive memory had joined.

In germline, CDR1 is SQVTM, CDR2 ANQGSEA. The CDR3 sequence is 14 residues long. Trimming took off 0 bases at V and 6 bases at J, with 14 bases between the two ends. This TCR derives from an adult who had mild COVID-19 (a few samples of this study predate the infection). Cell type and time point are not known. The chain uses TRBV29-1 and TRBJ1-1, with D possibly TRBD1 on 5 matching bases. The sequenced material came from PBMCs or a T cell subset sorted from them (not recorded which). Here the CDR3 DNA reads TGCAGCGTTGAAGATTCGGGGGGAACACCTGAAGCTTTCTTT. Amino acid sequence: CSVEDSGGTPEAFF.